This T cell receptor beta chain was sequenced for a study of CD8 T cells in Susac syndrome. Germline V gene sequence: CDR1 SGHNT, CDR2 YYREEE (reference sequence). V lost 4 bases, J lost 0 bases, and 3 bases stayed unmatched. CDR3 length: 14 residues. RNA in amounts of 0.5 to 1 ug was reverse transcribed with random hexamers. A multiplex approach, immunoSEQ multiplex PCR, amplified TCR beta CDR3 across 54 Vbeta and 13 Jbeta. TCRdb redid the calling of the immunoSEQ multiplex PCR reads with MiXCR, one entry per CDR3 protein. Of 150,000 to 200,000 distinct CDR3 sequences in the sample, roughly 90% are singletons; the top ten hold approximately 0.09%.

Sample: CD4+ T cells from PBMCs. The chain employs TRBV5-4 and TRBJ1-1; 7 nucleotides match TRBD1. This TCR derives from a human donor with Susac syndrome. The CDR3 loop is CASSQGGMNTEAFF. CDR3 nucleotide sequence: TGTGCCAGCAGCCAGGGGGGCATGAACACTGAAGCTTTCTTT.